The entry below describes one TCR beta chain. Antigen specificity is unknown. This sample is drawn from a study of T-cell memory formation after mild COVID-19. For the study at large: Each donor largely had its own TCR clusters. Findings and caveats of the study: Memory sampled before infection contained some responding clones, suggesting cross-reactive memory joined. Contracting CD4+ clones sat mainly in CM and EM; CD8+ in EMRA.

MiXCR, run by TCRdb on the 5' RACE reads, gives a single entry per CDR3 protein. The sample includes roughly 260,000 distinct CDR3 sequences, about 16% of them seen just once. Germline CDR1 reads SNHLY; CDR2 reads FYNNEI. V gave up 7 bases and J gave up 7 bases; unmatched junction bases: 12. The CDR3 covers 16 residues. The V call is TRBV2, the J call TRBJ2-3; 12 nucleotides agree with TRBD2. The sequence was collected from a man aged 18 to 30 who had mild COVID-19 (a few samples of this study predate the infection). Cell type and time point are not known. Specimen: PBMCs or a T cell subset sorted from them (not recorded which). For the CDR3, the DNA is TGTGCCAGCACTCTTCTAGCGGGGGGGCTGACACATACGCAGTATTTT. Amino acids: CASTLLAGGLTHTQYF.